The 24 T cell receptor beta chains below all came from one sample that was sequenced in a study of shared clonotypes between healthy human individuals. Naive CD8 cells lacked CD45RO, underwent positive selection for CCR7 and left out terminally differentiated effector memory CD45RA+ cells. Assay used: immunoSEQ multiplex PCR; TCRdb lists only in-frame clones, some missing. Of about 2.1 million clones listed, around 93% are singletons. The sample was naive CD8+ T cells from PBMCs. The receptors stem from a man between 18 and 35 years old in good health. Some clones in this sample may be carry-over from other donors' samples.

The rearrangement joins TRBV27 to TRBJ2-7, with 12 positions matching TRBD2. Germline CDR1 reads MNHEY; CDR2 reads SMNVEV (reference sequence). The CDR3 runs 16 residues. With V trimmed by 5 bases and J by 4 bases, 9 bases remained unmatched. The CDR3 DNA sequence: TGTGCCAGCAGTCCCCAGACTAGCGGGAGCCCGTACGAGCAGTACTTC. Its protein is CASSPQTSGSPYEQYF.

The chain recombines TRBV2 with TRBJ2-7; TRBD2 agrees at 8 bases. Trimming at V came to 8 bases and at J to 6 bases, leaving 12 bases not matched to a gene. CDR1 is SNHLY, CDR2 FYNNEI, per germline. This CDR3 contains 14 residues. This CDR3 reads CASPGNGRASEQYF. In nucleotides, the CDR3 is TGTGCCAGCCCCGGGAACGGGAGGGCCTCCGAGCAGTACTTC.

The chain uses TRBV5-1 and TRBJ2-7, with D tentatively TRBD1 (6 bases). CDR3 length: 14 residues. Germline CDR1 and CDR2: SGHRS and YFSETQ. Trimming removed 6 bases at V and 0 bases at J, with 13 bases between. In nucleotides, the CDR3 is TGCGCCAGCAATTCAGGGGTGGGCTCCTACGAGCAGTACTTC. Amino acids: CASNSGVGSYEQYF.

V usage is TRBV25-1 and J usage is TRBJ1-1; D not resolved. The CDR3 extends over 11 amino acids. The V and J ends lost 5 bases and 5 bases respectively, with 6 bases between them. Looked up from germline, CDR1 is MGHDK and CDR2 is SYGVNS. The CDR3 DNA is TGTGCCAGCAGTCGTTCTACTGAAGCTTTCTTT. It is translated as CASSRSTEAFF.

The genes are TRBV10-1 and TRBJ2-7, with D perhaps being TRBD1 or TRBD2 (6 bases each). CDR1 WNHNN and CDR2 SYGVQD come from the germline V gene (reference sequence). There are 16 residues in the CDR3. The germline V and J ends were trimmed by 2 bases and 5 bases, with 19 bases remaining between them. CDR3 region: CASSETLAMGGDEQYF. Here the CDR3 DNA reads TGCGCCAGCAGTGAGACCTTGGCGATGGGGGGCGACGAGCAGTACTTC.

This clone was seen once. The V call is TRBV4-1, the J call TRBJ2-1; TRBD1 matches 7 bases. This CDR3 contains 16 residues. Germline V gene lookup returns CDR1 MGHRA and CDR2 YSYEKL. The V gene end was trimmed by 1 base and the J gene end by 7 bases; junction bases not matched to a gene: 10. CDR3 in amino acids: CASSQGNRGPKNEQFF. CDR3 nucleotides: TGCGCCAGCAGCCAAGGGAACAGGGGACCGAAAAATGAGCAGTTCTTC.

The chain is built from TRBV18 and TRBJ1-1; unclear D gene. Trimming removed 6 bases from V and 10 bases from J, with 24 bases in between. Germline-derived CDR1 and CDR2 are KGHSH and LQKENI. The CDR3 sequence is 15 residues long. The CDR3 nucleotides are TGTGCCAGCTCGGCAATGGACGGAGGCACTCTGTTAGCTTTCTTT. Translated: CASSAMDGGTLLAFF.

Points on this clone: Other DNA sequences in the same sample also yield this CDR3. The chain recombines TRBV9 with TRBJ2-7; the D call may be TRBD1 or TRBD2 (6 bases each). CDR1 is SGDLS, CDR2 YYNGEE, per germline. The CDR3 spans 12 residues. V shed 0 bases and J shed 6 bases, with 7 bases lying between them. CDR3 sequence (DNA): TGTGCCAGCAGCGTAGAGGGGGGCGAGCAGTACTTC. As protein: CASSVEGGEQYF.

This clone was seen once. The V gene is TRBV25-1, the J gene TRBJ1-4, with a possible D match to TRBD1 (5 bases). Trimming shortened V by 3 bases and J by 8 bases, and 19 bases separated the two germline ends. Germline CDR1 and CDR2: MGHDK and SYGVNS. The CDR3 loop spans 16 amino acids. This CDR3 reads CASSDWKTDLGEKLFF. The CDR3 DNA is TGTGCCAGCAGTGATTGGAAGACAGACCTAGGCGAAAAACTGTTTTTT.

DNA for the CDR3: TGTGCCAGCAGCGCCGGACGGATAAATGAAAAACTGTTTTTT. It specifies CASSAGRINEKLFF. The chain combines TRBV9 with TRBJ1-4, with no clear D. The CDR3 sequence is 14 residues long. Trimming took off 3 bases at V and 5 bases at J, with 11 bases between the two ends. Germline assignment: CDR1 SGDLS and CDR2 YYNGEE.

The chain is built from TRBV7-6 and TRBJ1-1, with D unresolved. From germline, CDR1 is SGHVS and CDR2 FNYEAQ. The CDR3 covers 14 residues. Trimming took 2 bases from V and 0 from J, leaving 7 bases between them. CDR3 amino acids: CASSLSRMNTEAFF. DNA of the CDR3: TGTGCCAGCAGCTTATCCCGCATGAACACTGAAGCTTTCTTT. Based on the CDR3 plus reference TRBV7-6 and TRBJ1-1, the full variable domain is GAGVSQSPRYKVTKRGQDVALRCDPISGHVSLYWYRQALGQGPEFLTYFNYEAQQDKSGLPNDRFSAERPEGSISTLTIQRTEQRDSAMYRCASSLSRMNTEAFFGQGTRLTVV.

V and J are TRBV9 and TRBJ2-2, with unresolved D. Trimming left V 4 bases short and J 6 bases short, with 16 bases between. Germline V CDR1 and CDR2: SGDLS, YYNGEE. CDR3 size: 15 residues. Here the CDR3 DNA reads TGTGCCAGCAGCCCCCGAACTGACAACTCCGGGGAGCTGTTTTTT. It yields the protein CASSPRTDNSGELFF.

This chain connects TRBV5-1 to TRBJ2-3, with 8 bases identical to TRBD2. Per germline, CDR1 SGHRS and CDR2 YFSETQ. The CDR3 totals 16 residues. The V and J ends lost 3 bases and 1 base, in that order; junction bases with no gene match: 7. The CDR3: CASSSGLAEGTDTQYF. CDR3 DNA: TGCGCCAGCAGCTCTGGACTAGCAGAAGGCACAGATACGCAGTATTTT.

J is TRBJ2-7 and V is TRBV27; D is tentatively TRBD1 or TRBD2 (5 bases each). The CDR3 consists of 15 residues. The V end was cut by 4 bases, the J end by 3 bases, with 16 bases between. From germline, CDR1 is MNHEY and CDR2 SMNVEV (reference sequence). This CDR3 reads CASSWTGTGFYEQYF. The CDR3 DNA follows: TGTGCCAGCAGTTGGACCGGGACGGGATTCTACGAGCAGTACTTC.

The chain is built from TRBV6-5 and TRBJ2-1; 8 nucleotides match TRBD2. V shed 0 bases, J shed 7 bases, and the junction held 8 bases outside the gene matches. In germline, CDR1 is MNHEY, CDR2 SVGAGI. This CDR3 has 16 residues. DNA of the CDR3: TGTGCCAGCAGTTACTCTAGCGGGGAGGCTTGGAATGAGCAGTTCTTC. It yields the protein CASSYSSGEAWNEQFF.

The rearrangement links TRBV6-1 to TRBJ2-1; D uncertain. This CDR3 is 15 amino acids long. Germline V gene sequence: CDR1 MNHNS, CDR2 SASEGT. Trimming shortened V by 6 bases and J by 0 bases, and 12 bases separated the two germline ends. CDR3 loop: CASRGSESSYNEQFF. The CDR3 DNA is TGTGCCAGCAGGGGAAGCGAGAGCTCCTACAATGAGCAGTTCTTC.

CDR3: CASNERDNEQFF. The CDR3 coding sequence is TGTGCCAGCAACGAGCGGGACAATGAGCAGTTCTTC. The rearrangement uses TRBV2 and TRBJ2-1; D possibly corresponds to TRBD2 (6 bases). The CDR3 spans 12 residues. V shed 7 bases and J shed 5 bases, with 9 bases lying between them. CDR1 SNHLY and CDR2 FYNNEI come from the germline V gene.

This clone is a singleton in its sample. The V and J genes are TRBV6-5 and TRBJ1-4; D gene ambiguous. The CDR3 consists of 15 residues. Trimming pared 7 bases from V and 8 bases from J, leaving 20 bases between. CDR1 and CDR2 (germline): MNHEY, SVGAGI. The CDR3 protein is CASTRSWREREKLFF. The CDR3 DNA follows: TGTGCCAGCACCCGGTCGTGGCGGGAGAGGGAAAAACTGTTTTTT.

This clone came up once. This chain uses TRBV29-1 with TRBJ2-3, with D possibly matching TRBD2 (5 bases). V was pared by 7 bases and J by 10 bases, with 12 bases between. From germline, CDR1 is SQVTM and CDR2 ANQGSEA. This CDR3 has 10 residues. CDR3 residues: CSGHGRAQYF. As DNA, the CDR3 is TGCAGCGGCCACGGGCGGGCGCAGTATTTT.

The gene calls are TRBV10-2 and TRBJ1-2; D unclear. In germline, CDR1 is WSHSY, CDR2 SAAADI. CDR3 length: 14 residues. Deletions cut 7 bases from V and 2 bases from J, with 14 bases between. CDR3 sequence (DNA): TGCGCCAGCAACGAAGGAGCGGCGAACTATGGCTACACCTTC. It yields the protein CASNEGAANYGYTF.

CDR3 DNA: TGTGCCAGCAGCGACACAGTGAGGGGCTACAATGAGCAGTTCTTC. Translation gives CASSDTVRGYNEQFF. The chain has TRBV5-6 and TRBJ2-1; D could derive from TRBD1 or TRBD2 (5 bases each). The ends were cut back, 4 bases at V and 3 bases at J, with 14 bases in the middle. CDR3 length: 15 amino acids. CDR1 SGHDT and CDR2 YYEEEE come from the germline V gene. The entire variable domain, with the rest obtained from reference TRBV5-6 and TRBJ2-1, is as follows: DAGVTQSPTHLIKTRGQQVTLRCSPKSGHDTVSWYQQALGQGPQFIFQYYEEEERQRGNFPDRFSGHQFPNYSSELNVNALLLGDSALYLCASSDTVRGYNEQFFGPGTRLTVL.

V usage is TRBV28 and J usage is TRBJ1-4; no clear D. V was pared by 6 bases and J by 4 bases, with 24 bases between. In germline, CDR1 is MDHEN, CDR2 SYDVKM. This CDR3 is built from 18 residues. The CDR3 DNA sequence: TGTGCCAGCAGCTCCCGTCTAGGGCGATTTGGAATTAATGAAAAACTGTTTTTT. Its protein product is CASSSRLGRFGINEKLFF.

The gene calls are TRBV5-1 and TRBJ2-1; D not certain. The V gene's germline CDR1 is SGHRS and CDR2 YFSETQ. This CDR3 region has 11 residues. V lost 7 bases and J 5 bases, leaving 7 bases between the germline ends. The CDR3 region is CASHNNNEQFF. The CDR3 bases are TGCGCCAGCCATAACAACAATGAGCAGTTCTTC.

This clone was detected once. The chain links TRBV28 to TRBJ2-7; TRBD1 might be the D (5 bases). The germline V gene has CDR1 MDHEN and CDR2 SYDVKM. Trimming cost V 3 bases and J 7 bases, with 13 bases left between them. The CDR3 contains 13 residues. CDR3 in amino acids: CASSLYRLDEQYF. CDR3 nucleotides: TGTGCCAGCAGTTTGTACAGGTTGGATGAGCAGTACTTC.